The 18 T cell receptor beta chains below were found in one sample sequenced in a study of blood T cell repertoires in COVID-19. TCRdb keeps only in-frame clones here, not all; method: immunoSEQ multiplex PCR. The sample comprises 200,000 to 250,000 clones, approximately 83% of which are singletons, and around 7.2% rests with the top ten. The material sequenced was peripheral blood. These TCRs come from a woman in her forties or fifties with acute or convalescent COVID-19.

The chain has TRBV27 and TRBJ2-3; maybe TRBD2 (5 bases). Germline V gives CDR1 MNHEY, CDR2 SMNVEV (reference sequence). The V end lost 2 bases, the J end lost 2 bases, and 8 bases lay between the germline ends. The CDR3 length is 14 residues. The CDR3 protein is CASSLDYHTDTQYF. Written as DNA, the CDR3 is TGTGCCAGCAGTTTAGACTACCACACAGATACGCAGTATTTT.

J is TRBJ2-1 and V is TRBV3-1 (or the pseudogene TRBV3-2), with 11 bases identical to TRBD2. Germline V lookup: CDR1 LGHDT, CDR2 YNNKEL (reference sequence). V trimming: 1 base; J trimming: 2 bases; junction bases outside the gene matches: 4. This CDR3 is built from 17 residues. This chain's CDR3 is CASSQVLAGGAYNEQFF. The CDR3 DNA sequence: TGTGCCAGCAGCCAAGTTTTAGCGGGGGGGGCCTACAATGAGCAGTTCTTC.

J is TRBJ1-2 and V is TRBV10-2, with D hard to call. The CDR3 has 13 amino acids. V lost 2 bases and J lost 0, with 4 bases in between. Germline values: CDR1 WSHSY, CDR2 SAAADI. This CDR3 is CASSESSNYGYTF. The CDR3 nucleotides are TGCGCCAGCAGTGAGAGCTCTAACTATGGCTACACCTTC.

The chain is built from TRBV9 and TRBJ2-7; perhaps TRBD1 as D (6 bases). Trimming stripped 3 bases from V and 0 bases from J, with 13 bases between. Germline CDR1 reads SGDLS; CDR2 reads YYNGEE. The CDR3 covers 15 residues. In DNA, the CDR3 is TGTGCCAGCAGCGGAGGACAGTCCTCCTCCTACGAGCAGTACTTC. This encodes CASSGGQSSSYEQYF.

The chain joins TRBV4-1 to TRBJ2-7; 8 bases map to TRBD1. V lost 5 bases to trimming and J lost 1 base; unmatched junction nucleotides: 10. The CDR3 loop spans 16 amino acids. Germline lookup yields CDR1 MGHRA and CDR2 YSYEKL. Here the CDR3 DNA reads TGCGCCAGCAGCGGCGGACAGGGAAGAAGATCCTACGAGCAGTACTTC. Protein product: CASSGGQGRRSYEQYF.

This clone was recorded a few times. The V gene is TRBV2, the J gene TRBJ2-1, with 7 bases lining up with TRBD2. From germline, CDR1 is SNHLY and CDR2 FYNNEI. This CDR3 is built from 14 residues. J was trimmed by 4 bases and V by 7 bases; bases with no gene match: 7. The CDR3 protein is CASKGLAAYNEQFF. The CDR3 nucleotides are TGTGCCAGCAAGGGGCTAGCGGCTTACAATGAGCAGTTCTTC.

CDR3 loop: CASSLRGATEAFF. The CDR3 nucleotides read TGTGCCAGCAGCTTACGGGGTGCAACTGAAGCTTTCTTT. The chain carries TRBV11-3 and TRBJ1-1; D is uncertain. The CDR3 has 13 residues. V dropped 2 bases and J dropped 5 bases, with 9 bases sitting between them. CDR1 SGHNT and CDR2 YENEEA come from the germline V gene.

This chain joins TRBV28 and TRBJ2-5; D possibly corresponds to TRBD1 (6 bases). Looked up from germline, CDR1 is MDHEN and CDR2 is SYDVKM. This CDR3 spans 12 amino acids. Trimming took off 10 bases at V and 9 bases at J, with 18 bases between the two ends. Here the CDR3 reads CAIGSGAVAQYF. The CDR3 nucleotides are TGTGCCATCGGATCAGGGGCCGTCGCCCAGTACTTC.

As concerns this clone: Other nucleotide sequences from this sample produce the same CDR3. The chain links TRBV18 to TRBJ1-3; TRBD1 matches 8 bases. The CDR3 has 15 residues. Germline CDR1 KGHSH, CDR2 LQKENI. V shed 4 bases, J shed 2 bases, and the junction held 4 bases outside the gene matches. CDR3 residues: CASSQGQGAGNTIYF. DNA for the CDR3: TGTGCCAGCTCACAAGGACAGGGAGCTGGAAACACCATATATTTT. The full variable domain, in which reference TRBV18 and TRBJ1-3 provide the parts outside the CDR3, is NAGVMQNPRHLVRRRGQEARLRCSPMKGHSHVYWYRQLPEEGLKFMVYLQKENIIDESGMPKERFSAEFPKEGPSILRIQQVVRGDSAAYFCASSQGQGAGNTIYFGEGSWLTVV.

J is TRBJ2-3 and V is TRBV5-4, with TRBD2 matching over 9 bases. Unmatched junction bases numbered 4, after V lost 4 bases and J lost 1 base. This CDR3 has 15 amino acids. Germline V gives CDR1 SGHNT, CDR2 YYREEE (reference sequence). CDR3 sequence (DNA): TGTGCCAGCAGCCCGAGGACTAGCGGCACAGATACGCAGTATTTT. As protein: CASSPRTSGTDTQYF.

The chain uses TRBV29-1 and TRBJ1-4, with 8 bases matching TRBD1. V was pared by 7 bases and J by 5 bases, with 9 bases of the junction left unmatched. Germline V gives CDR1 SQVTM, CDR2 ANQGSEA. This CDR3 is built from 14 residues. Written as DNA, the CDR3 is TGCAGCGCATTCATCCGGGACAGGAATGAAAAACTGTTTTTT. Protein product: CSAFIRDRNEKLFF.

V is TRBV28 and J is TRBJ2-2; 13 nucleotides match TRBD2. CDR3 length: 17 residues. Germline-derived CDR1 and CDR2 are MDHEN and SYDVKM. V lost 6 bases, J lost 6 bases, and 10 bases stayed unmatched. The CDR3 DNA reads TGTGCCAGCAGCCCAGGACTAGCGGGAGTTTTTGCCGGGGAGCTGTTTTTT. It encodes CASSPGLAGVFAGELFF.

A few counts support this clone. The chain combines TRBV9 with TRBJ1-5, with D perhaps matching TRBD1 (6 bases). Trimming pared 4 bases from V and 0 bases from J, leaving 8 bases between. There are 14 residues in the CDR3. Germline assignment: CDR1 SGDLS and CDR2 YYNGEE. CDR3 DNA sequence: TGTGCCAGCAGCCCAGGGGCTAGCAATCAGCCCCAGCATTTT. Its translation: CASSPGASNQPQHF.

The chain recombines TRBV1 with TRBJ2-1; TRBD2 is the table's D call, not checked against the DNA. TRBV1 has pseudogene status. The CDR3 loop spans 15 amino acids. The CDR3 coding sequence is TGCACCAGCAGCCACTTAGCGGGAGAACTAAATGAGCAGTTCTTC. Its translation: CTSSHLAGELNEQFF.

V usage is TRBV7-9 and J usage is TRBJ2-2, with D perhaps TRBD1 (6 bases). Germline CDR1 SEHNR, CDR2 FQNEAQ (reference sequence). This CDR3 has 14 residues. The V end was cut by 5 bases, the J end by 6 bases, with 13 bases between. In DNA form, the CDR3 reads TGTGCCAGCAGCATTTTACAGGGATCCGGGGAGCTGTTTTTT. Encoded protein: CASSILQGSGELFF.

This clone was observed once. This chain joins TRBV4-1 and TRBJ2-5, with 10 bases aligning to TRBD1. The germline CDR1 and CDR2 sequences are MGHRA and YSYEKL. J lost 3 bases, V lost 4 bases, and 5 bases had no gene match. The CDR3 is made up of 15 amino acids. CDR3 loop: CASSPPTGGEETQYF. CDR3 coding DNA: TGCGCCAGCAGCCCCCCGACAGGGGGCGAAGAGACCCAGTACTTC.

V and J are TRBV11-1 and TRBJ1-2; 10 bases fit TRBD1. The CDR3 runs 13 residues. Per germline, CDR1 SGHAT and CDR2 FQDESV (reference sequence). V lost 3 bases and J lost 5; bases outside the gene matches: 0. This CDR3 reads CASSLGQGYGYTF. CDR3 DNA sequence: TGTGCCAGCAGCTTGGGACAGGGGTATGGCTACACCTTC.

The chain combines TRBV5-4 with TRBJ2-2, with TRBD1 identical over 9 bases. The V gene's germline CDR1 is SGHNT and CDR2 YYREEE (reference sequence). CDR3 size: 14 residues. Trimming took 4 bases from V and 3 from J; bases not matched to a gene: 1. The CDR3 loop is CASSRTGDTGELFF. As DNA, the CDR3 is TGTGCCAGCAGCCGGACAGGGGACACCGGGGAGCTGTTTTTT.